A selection of T cell receptor beta chains follows, all from one sample in a study of regulatory T cells in long-lasting Graves disease. TCRdb used MiXCR to reprocess the multiplex PCR reads, holding one entry per CDR3 protein. The data hold 250,000 to 300,000 distinct CDR3 sequences, with 20% to 25% observed a single time. The sample here was peripheral blood mononuclear cells (PBMCs), taken when the disease was refractory, from a patient treated with antithyroid drugs. These receptors all come from a female donor with Graves disease. CDR3s include the opening cysteine and the closing phenylalanine or tryptophan. The D gene is left open where the match is weak. Not every row has a clone size; where given, it reads once, few, many or a size class.

length,V,D,size,J,CDR3,DNA
14,TRBV19,NA,few,TRBJ1-1,CASSMYSGRTEAFF,TGTGCCAGTAGTATGTATTCAGGGCGGACTGAAGCTTTCTTT
12,TRBV20-1,NA,many,TRBJ1-5,CSASQPNQPQHF,TGCAGTGCTAGTCAGCCAAATCAGCCCCAGCATTTT
13,TRBV3-1,NA,NA,TRBJ2-7,CASSQTGMGEQYF,TGTGCCAGCAGCCAAACGGGAATGGGCGAGCAGTACTTC
14,TRBV20-1,TRBD1,many,TRBJ2-7,CSASMTGVSYEQYF,TGCAGTGCTAGCATGACAGGGGTTTCTTACGAGCAGTACTTC
14,TRBV30,NA,many,TRBJ1-1,CAWSVMTGDTEAFF,TGTGCCTGGAGTGTAATGACGGGAGACACTGAAGCTTTCTTT
16,TRBV28,TRBD1,many,TRBJ1-5,CASSWPRQGRSQPQHF,TGTGCCAGCAGTTGGCCCCGACAGGGTCGGAGTCAGCCCCAGCATTTT
16,TRBV18,TRBD2,once,TRBJ2-1,CASSPPGVGRASEQFF,TGTGCCAGCTCACCACCGGGGGTCGGGAGGGCGAGTGAGCAGTTCTTC
16,TRBV20-1,NA,once,TRBJ2-5,CSARDPGAGDQETQYF,TGCAGTGCTAGAGATCCGGGGGCGGGGGACCAAGAGACCCAGTACTTC
16,TRBV20-1,TRBD2,many,TRBJ2-1,CSAPSGRSPEVNEQFF,TGCAGTGCACCTAGCGGGAGATCTCCGGAAGTCAATGAGCAGTTCTTC
17,TRBV7-2,TRBD1,NA,TRBJ1-2,CASSSTRGQGMGYGYTF,TGTGCCAGCAGCTCGACCCGCGGACAGGGGATGGGCTATGGCTACACCTTC
16,TRBV11-2,TRBD2,many,TRBJ2-2,CASRGLAGAKTGELFF,TGTGCCAGCCGCGGACTAGCGGGAGCTAAAACCGGGGAGCTGTTTTTT
15,TRBV6-1,NA,NA,TRBJ2-5,CASWDPGSIQETQYF,TGTGCCAGCTGGGACCCGGGGAGTATACAAGAGACCCAGTACTTC
15,TRBV7-2,NA,many,TRBJ1-1,CASSLTGNMNTEAFF,TGTGCCAGCAGCCTAACAGGGAACATGAACACTGAAGCTTTCTTT
15,TRBV7-8,NA,many,TRBJ1-4,CASSLALQDNEKLFF,TGTGCCAGCAGCTTAGCTCTGCAGGATAATGAAAAACTGTTTTTT
15,TRBV6-1,NA,NA,TRBJ2-2,CASTKGRANTGELFF,TGTGCCAGCACAAAAGGACGGGCGAACACCGGGGAGCTGTTTTTT
16,TRBV7-9,NA,many,TRBJ1-5,CASSLGNEGIDQPQHF,TGTGCCAGCAGCTTAGGTAACGAGGGAATCGATCAGCCCCAGCATTTT
12,TRBV3-1,NA,NA,TRBJ1-1,CASSPDPFRAFF,TGTGCCAGCAGCCCGGATCCTTTTCGGGCTTTCTTT
11,TRBV2,NA,many,TRBJ2-7,CASTPSYEQYF,TGTGCCAGCACTCCTTCCTACGAGCAGTACTTC
15,TRBV7-2,NA,many,TRBJ2-5,CASSLHLQGRETQYF,TGTGCCAGCAGCTTACATCTCCAGGGGAGGGAGACCCAGTACTTC
17,TRBV20-1,NA,NA,TRBJ1-2,CSAPPRPHREETGGYTF,TGCAGTGCCCCACCACGGCCCCACAGGGAAGAGACAGGTGGCTACACCTTC
18,TRBV15,NA,few,TRBJ2-6,CATSRDIRGLSGANVLTF,TGTGCCACCAGCAGAGATATACGGGGGCTCTCTGGGGCCAACGTCCTGACTTTC
15,TRBV6-5,TRBD1,many,TRBJ1-5,CASSYAGQGDQPQHF,TGTGCCAGCAGTTACGCGGGACAGGGCGATCAGCCCCAGCATTTT
15,TRBV19,NA,few,TRBJ2-4,CASSMDTLAKNIQYF,TGTGCCAGTAGTATGGACACCTTAGCCAAAAACATTCAGTACTTC
15,TRBV28,NA,many,TRBJ1-5,CASSNPLGGFQPQHF,TGTGCCAGCAGTAACCCCCTGGGGGGGTTTCAGCCCCAGCATTTT
12,TRBV6-1,NA,few,TRBJ1-3,CASRLIGNTIYF,TGTGCCAGCAGACTGATCGGAAACACCATATATTTT
14,TRBV3-1,NA,many,TRBJ2-7,CASSPMSITYEQYF,TGTGCCAGCAGCCCGATGAGTATCACCTACGAGCAGTACTTC
13,TRBV19,TRBD1,few,TRBJ2-4,CASSANRDRRQYF,TGTGCCAGTAGTGCAAACCGGGACAGGCGACAGTACTTC
15,TRBV12-3/TRBV12-4,TRBD2,many,TRBJ2-7,CASSLEPGLVYEQYF,TGTGCCAGCAGTCTAGAGCCGGGACTAGTCTACGAGCAGTACTTC
11,TRBV29-1,NA,NA,TRBJ1-1,CSVDVGTEAFF,TGCAGCGTTGACGTGGGCACTGAAGCTTTCTTT
15,TRBV2,NA,few,TRBJ2-6,CASSDSLSGANVLTF,TGTGCCAGCAGTGACAGCCTCTCTGGGGCCAACGTCCTGACTTTC
14,TRBV9,TRBD1,NA,TRBJ1-5,CASNTDRANQPQHF,TGTGCCAGCAACACCGACAGGGCCAATCAGCCCCAGCATTTT
15,TRBV5-1,NA,many,TRBJ2-5,CASSVETGRQETQYF,TGCGCCAGCAGCGTAGAGACAGGGAGGCAGGAGACCCAGTACTTC
15,TRBV7-2,NA,few,TRBJ1-3,CASSAPGSSGNTIYF,TGTGCCAGCAGCGCCCCAGGGAGCTCTGGAAACACCATATATTTT
16,TRBV20-1,NA,many,TRBJ1-2,CSARPRDSPEIYGYTF,TGCAGTGCTAGGCCCCGCGACAGCCCCGAGATCTATGGCTACACCTTC
14,TRBV30,NA,few,TRBJ1-1,CAWSQQGLSTEAFF,TGTGCCTGGAGCCAACAGGGTCTGAGCACTGAAGCTTTCTTT
13,TRBV5-6,TRBD1,few,TRBJ1-4,CASSLRQGEKLFF,TGTGCCAGCAGCTTGAGACAGGGTGAAAAACTGTTTTTT
17,TRBV29-1,NA,few,TRBJ2-5,CSVDPYVDRLHQETQYF,TGCAGCGTTGACCCCTATGTGGACAGACTTCACCAAGAGACCCAGTACTTC
16,TRBV9,NA,NA,TRBJ2-7,CASSHNRDTTTYEQYF,TGTGCCAGCAGCCACAATAGGGACACAACTACCTACGAGCAGTACTTC
15,TRBV29-1,TRBD1,NA,TRBJ1-1,CSGLTGQSMNTEAFF,TGCAGCGGATTAACGGGACAGAGTATGAACACTGAAGCTTTCTTT